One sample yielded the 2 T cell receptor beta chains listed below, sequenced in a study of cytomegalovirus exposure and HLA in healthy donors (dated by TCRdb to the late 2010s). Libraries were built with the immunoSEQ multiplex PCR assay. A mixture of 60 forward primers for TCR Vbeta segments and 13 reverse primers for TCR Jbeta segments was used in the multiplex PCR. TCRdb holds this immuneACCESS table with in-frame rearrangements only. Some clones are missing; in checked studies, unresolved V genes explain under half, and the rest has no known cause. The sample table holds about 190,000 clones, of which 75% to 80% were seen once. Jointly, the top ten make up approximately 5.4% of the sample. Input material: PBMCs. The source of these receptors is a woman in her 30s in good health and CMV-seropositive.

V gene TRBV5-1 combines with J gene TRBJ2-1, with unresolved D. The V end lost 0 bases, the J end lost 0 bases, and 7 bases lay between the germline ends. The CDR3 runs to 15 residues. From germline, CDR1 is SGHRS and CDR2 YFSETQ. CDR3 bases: TGCGCCAGCAGCTTGGCTTCTAGCTCCTACAATGAGCAGTTCTTC. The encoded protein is CASSLASSSYNEQFF.

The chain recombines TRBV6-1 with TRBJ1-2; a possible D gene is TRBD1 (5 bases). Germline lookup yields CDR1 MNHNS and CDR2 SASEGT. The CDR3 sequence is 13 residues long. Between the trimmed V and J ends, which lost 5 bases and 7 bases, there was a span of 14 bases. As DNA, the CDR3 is TGTGCCAGCAGTACGGGGGTCGGCCGTGGCTACACCTTC. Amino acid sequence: CASSTGVGRGYTF.